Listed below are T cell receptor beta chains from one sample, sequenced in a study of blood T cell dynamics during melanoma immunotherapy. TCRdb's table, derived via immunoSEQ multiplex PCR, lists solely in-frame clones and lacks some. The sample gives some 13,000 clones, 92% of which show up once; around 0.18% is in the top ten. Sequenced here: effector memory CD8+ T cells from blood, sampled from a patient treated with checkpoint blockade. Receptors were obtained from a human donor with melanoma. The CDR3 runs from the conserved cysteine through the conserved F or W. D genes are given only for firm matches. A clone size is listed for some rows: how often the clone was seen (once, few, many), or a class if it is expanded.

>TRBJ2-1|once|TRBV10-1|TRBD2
TGCGCCAGCAACGAAAAACTAGCGGCTAACAATGAGCAGTTCTTC
CASNEKLAANNEQFF
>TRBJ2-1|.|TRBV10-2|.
TGCGCCAGCAGTGACCCGGGGACCTACAATGAGCAGTTCTTC
CASSDPGTYNEQFF
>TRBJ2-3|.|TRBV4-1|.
TGCGCCAGCAGCCCCATTATGCTTGGGGATACGCAGTATTTT
CASSPIMLGDTQYF
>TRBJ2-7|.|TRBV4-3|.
TGCGCCAGCAGCCAAGAGGAGCGGACATCCTACGAGCAGTACTTC
CASSQEERTSYEQYF
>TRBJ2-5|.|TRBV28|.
TGTGCCAGCAGTTTAGGTTTTGGGACACTGGAAGAGACCCAGTACTTC
CASSLGFGTLEETQYF
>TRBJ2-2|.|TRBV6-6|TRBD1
TGTGCCAGTCTGACAGGGAAGAACACCGGGGAGCTGTTTTTT
CASLTGKNTGELFF
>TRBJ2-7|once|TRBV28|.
TGTGCCAGCAGTTTAGACACGGATGCCTACGAGCAGTACTTC
CASSLDTDAYEQYF
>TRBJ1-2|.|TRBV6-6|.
TGTGCCAGCAGTTACTTGGAGCTCCAAGCTAACTATGGCTACACCTTC
CASSYLELQANYGYTF
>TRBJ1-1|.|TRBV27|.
TGTGCCAGCAGTTTAGGGTTTGGGGCGAACACTGAAGCTTTCTTT
CASSLGFGANTEAFF
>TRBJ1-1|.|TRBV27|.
TGTGCCAGCAGTGCCGACATGAACACTGAAGCTTTCTTT
CASSADMNTEAFF
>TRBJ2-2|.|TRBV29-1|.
TGCAGCGTTGAAAGGCTGTCCGCAGCCGGGGAGCTGTTTTTT
CSVERLSAAGELFF
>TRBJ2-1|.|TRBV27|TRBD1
TGTGCCAGCAGTTTACTTTCCCAGGGGGCTATGAATGAGCAGTTCTTC
CASSLLSQGAMNEQFF
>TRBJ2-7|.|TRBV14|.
TGTGCCAGCAGCCTCGGGGGTGCCGGAGAGCAGTACTTC
CASSLGGAGEQYF
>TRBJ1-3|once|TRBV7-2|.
TGTGCCAGCAGCTTAGTCGGGTGGGGAAACACCATATATTTT
CASSLVGWGNTIYF
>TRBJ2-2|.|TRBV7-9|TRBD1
TGTGCCAGCAGCTTAGCGCTCGGGACAGGGTTAACCGGGGAGCTGTTTTTT
CASSLALGTGLTGELFF
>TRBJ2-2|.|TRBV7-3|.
TGTGCCAGCAGCTTGTTGCTTACTCTGAACACCGGGGAGCTGTTTTTT
CASSLLLTLNTGELFF
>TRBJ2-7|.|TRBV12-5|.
TGTGCTAGTGGTTTGTGGGACGGGAGCTCCTACGAGCAGTACTTC
CASGLWDGSSYEQYF
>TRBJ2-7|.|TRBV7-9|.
TGTGCCAGCAGCCCATTGGACGAGCAGTACTTC
CASSPLDEQYF
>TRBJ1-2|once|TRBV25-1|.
TGTGCCAGCAGGGGGGTGACCTATGGCTACACCTTC
CASRGVTYGYTF
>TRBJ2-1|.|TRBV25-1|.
TGTGCCAGCAGTCCCGGGACATTAGTCTATGAGCAGTTCTTC
CASSPGTLVYEQFF
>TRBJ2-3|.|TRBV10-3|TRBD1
TGTGCCATCAGGCCCGACAGGGGCCCTAGCACAGATACGCAGTATTTT
CAIRPDRGPSTDTQYF
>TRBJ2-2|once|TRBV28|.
TGTGCCAGCAGTTTACTACGTACCGGGGAGCTGTTTTTT
CASSLLRTGELFF
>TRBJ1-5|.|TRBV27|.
TGTGCCAGCAGTTCTAAACAGGGAAATCAGCCCCAGCATTTT
CASSSKQGNQPQHF
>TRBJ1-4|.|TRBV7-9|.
TGTGCCAGCAGCCCCCCCCGTTTTGGTGAAAAACTGTTTTTT
CASSPPRFGEKLFF
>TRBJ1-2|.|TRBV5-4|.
TGTGCCAGCAGCTTGGCCGGGGCCGGTTTATACTATGGCTACACCTTC
CASSLAGAGLYYGYTF
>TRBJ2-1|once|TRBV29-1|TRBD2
TGCAGCGTTGAGGGGACTAGCGGGGACCACTACAATGAGCAGTTCTTC
CSVEGTSGDHYNEQFF
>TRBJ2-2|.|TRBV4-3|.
TGCGCCAGCAGCCAAGGCACCCAGTGGGGGTGGAACACCGGGGAGCTGTTTTTT
CASSQGTQWGWNTGELFF
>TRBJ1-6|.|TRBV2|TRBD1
TGTGCCAGCAGGGAGACAGGGGGTAATTCACCCCTCCACTTT
CASRETGGNSPLHF
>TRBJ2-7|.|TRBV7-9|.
TGTGCCAGCAGCCCGCTTATGGCGGACCACCTAACCTACGAGCAGTACTTC
CASSPLMADHLTYEQYF
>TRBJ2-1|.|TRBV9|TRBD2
TGTGCCAGCAGCGTGAGCGGGGTAGCCTACAATGAGCAGTTCTTC
CASSVSGVAYNEQFF
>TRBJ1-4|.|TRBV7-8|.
TGTGCCAGCAGCTTATATCTGTCTGTGAATGAAAAACTGTTTTTT
CASSLYLSVNEKLFF